Following are 7 T cell receptor beta chains from one sample sequenced in a study of metastatic and nonmetastatic thyroid tumors. TCRdb re-called the PCR reads with MiXCR. The sample lists tens of thousands of clones, 23% occurring once. Patients were all untreated before their thyroid surgery. The sample was blood. Receptor source: a male donor with papillary thyroid cancer or a benign thyroid nodule (not recorded which). Some clones in this sample may be carry-over from other donors' samples.

The table lists this clone with many counts. The chain combines TRBV20-1 with TRBJ2-2; no clear D gene. The CDR3 is 14 residues long. V was trimmed by 6 bases and J by 1 base, leaving 12 bases between them. Per germline, CDR1 DFQATT and CDR2 SNEGSKA (reference sequence). The CDR3 protein is CSAADGQNTGELFF. The DNA of the CDR3 is TGCAGTGCCGCGGACGGCCAGAACACCGGGGAGCTGTTTTTT.

This chain uses TRBV11-2 with TRBJ2-3, with 9 bases fitting TRBD2. This CDR3 has 16 residues. Germline CDR1 reads SGHAT; CDR2 reads FQNNGV. J lost 4 bases, V lost 2 bases, and 7 bases had no gene match. The CDR3 sequence is CASSLRGGGAADTQYF. CDR3 DNA: TGTGCCAGCAGCTTAAGGGGCGGGGGGGCTGCAGATACGCAGTATTTT.

The chain joins TRBV6-2 or TRBV6-3 to TRBJ1-1, with D hard to call. The V and J ends lost 2 bases and 0 bases respectively, with 16 bases between them. The CDR3 contains 17 residues. From germline, CDR1 is MNHEY and CDR2 SVGEGT. CDR3 amino acids: CASSYTSDWSMNTEAFF. CDR3 bases: TGTGCCAGCAGTTACACCTCGGATTGGAGCATGAACACTGAAGCTTTCTTT.

This clone was recorded many times. V and J are TRBV6-5 and TRBJ2-6; tentative D call: TRBD1 (5 bases). CDR3 length equals 18 residues. Germline loops: CDR1 MNHEY, CDR2 SVGAGI. The V gene lost 7 bases and the J gene lost 2 bases, with 21 bases spanning the gap. This CDR3 reads CASTDRSSRVTGANVLTF. The CDR3 region has the DNA TGTGCCAGCACCGACAGATCAAGTAGGGTAACTGGGGCCAACGTCCTGACTTTC.

In the case of this clone: Because it lacks the conserved phenylalanine or tryptophan at the end, this CDR3 is likely a read error. It is unclear where the CDR3 begins or ends on the DNA, so no DNA is shown, and the CDR3 is as TCRdb lists it. V is TRBV28 and J is TRBJ2-1. Per the germline V gene, CDR1 is MDHEN and CDR2 is SYDVKM. The CDR3 numbers 14 amino acids, ends counted. The CDR3 is CASSLELGSNEQDL.

Notes on this clone: This may be a read error: a much more frequent sequence differs by one nucleotide. The J gene is TRBJ2-3, the V gene TRBV18, with D tentatively TRBD2 (7 bases). The CDR3 length is 15 residues. Germline V CDR1 and CDR2: KGHSH, LQKENI. The V end lost 2 bases, the J end lost 4 bases, and 13 bases lay between the germline ends. The chain's CDR3 is CASSPTRGGADTQYF. CDR3 DNA: TGTGCCAGCTCACCAACGAGGGGGGGCGCAGATACGCAGTATTTT.

This clone occurred a few times. This may be a read error, as it is one base from a much larger clone. V is TRBV12-3 or TRBV12-4 and J is TRBJ2-1; 9 positions match TRBD2. V shed 2 bases, J shed 12 bases, and the junction held 11 bases outside the gene matches. This CDR3 has 15 residues. This CDR3 reads CASSLTPGLALGQFF. The CDR3 DNA is TGTGCCAGCAGTTTAACCCCGGGACTAGCACTTGGGCAGTTCTTC.